A single sample is the source of the 6 T cell receptor beta chains below, sequenced in a study of T-cell reconstitution after alpha-beta-depleted transplantation in children. A library of TCRbeta sequences, prepared with unique molecular identifiers, was generated. Via MiXCR, TCRdb re-called the PCR reads, giving one row per CDR3 protein. The sample lists 670,000 or so distinct CDR3 sequences; around 13% were seen once. The sample here was PBMCs, taken before TCRalphabeta/CD19-depleted stem cell transplant. The receptors were gathered from a girl aged 2 to 10 with congenital amegakaryocytic thrombocytopenia, due to receive a stem cell transplant.

This clonotype was seen many times. The rearrangement uses TRBV3-1 and TRBJ1-2; D is unresolved. The CDR3 covers 14 residues. The ends were cut back, 0 bases at V and 3 bases at J, with 8 bases in the middle. CDR1 LGHDT and CDR2 YNNKEL come from the germline V gene (reference sequence). In DNA form, the CDR3 reads TGTGCCAGCAGCCAAGAGAAGGGTGACTATGGCTACACCTTC. This sequence encodes CASSQEKGDYGYTF. Complete variable domain (other parts from reference TRBV3-1 and TRBJ1-2): DTAVSQTPKYLVTQMGNDKSIKCEQNLGHDTMYWYKQDSKKFLKIMFSYNNKELIINETVPNRFSPKSPDKAHLNLHINSLELGDSAVYFCASSQEKGDYGYTFGSGTRLTVV.

This clonotype appeared many times. CDR3 protein: CSVEGRSSYNEQFF. CDR3 DNA: TGCAGCGTCGAGGGGAGAAGCTCCTACAATGAGCAGTTCTTC. The rearrangement uses TRBV29-1 and TRBJ2-1, with D perhaps given as TRBD1 or TRBD2 (5 bases each). Between the trimmed V and J ends, which lost 6 bases and 0 bases, there was a span of 12 bases. CDR3 length: 14 amino acids. In germline, CDR1 is SQVTM, CDR2 ANQGSEA.

This clonotype has only a few counts. The gene calls are TRBV12-3 or TRBV12-4 and TRBJ2-5, with D perhaps matching TRBD2 (5 bases). The V and J ends lost 0 bases and 4 bases respectively, with 12 bases between them. This CDR3 region has 15 residues. CDR3 protein: CASSLALGGGETQYF. The CDR3 DNA reads TGTGCCAGCAGTTTAGCGCTAGGCGGAGGAGAGACCCAGTACTTC.

This clonotype was counted at least ten times. The chain employs TRBV20-1 and TRBJ1-1, with TRBD1 matching 7 bases. V dropped 6 bases and J dropped 2; count of bases not matched to a gene: 9. CDR3 length: 14 amino acids. CDR1 is DFQATT and CDR2 is SNEGSKA in the germline V gene (reference sequence). The CDR3 bases are TGCAGTGCACAGGCACAGGGGCGAAACACTGAAGCTTTCTTT. This encodes CSAQAQGRNTEAFF.

J is TRBJ2-1 and V is TRBV12-3 or TRBV12-4; D perhaps matches TRBD2 (5 bases). The CDR3 extends over 14 amino acids. Trimming shortened V by 2 bases and J by 12 bases, and 17 bases separated the two germline ends. For the CDR3, the DNA is TGTGCCAGCAGTTTACTCCGGGCCCCAAGCGGGCAGTTCTTC. Its protein product is CASSLLRAPSGQFF.

This clonotype showed up many times. Here the CDR3 DNA reads TGCGCCAGCAGCCCGACAGGGAATGAAAAACTGTTTTTT. Its translation is CASSPTGNEKLFF. The chain joins TRBV5-1 to TRBJ1-4, with TRBD1 matching over 7 bases. This CDR3 is 13 amino acids long. After removal of 4 bases from V and 5 bases from J, the junction contained 2 bases not matched to a gene. CDR1 SGHRS and CDR2 YFSETQ come from the germline V gene.